The text below deals with one TCR beta chain. What antigen it recognizes has not been identified. No base qualities exist here, and no much larger clone lies one base off it. This entry is derived from a study of T-cell reconstitution after alpha-beta-depleted transplantation in children (TCRdb year 2016). About the study as a whole: Using TCR repertoire profiling, the study quantitatively followed how T-cell immune reconstitution unfolded in children after TCRalphabeta/CD19-depleted allogeneic hematopoietic cell transplantation.

V and J are truncated by 2 bases and 6 bases respectively, leaving an intervening sequence of 12 bases. The CDR3 runs 14 amino acids, cysteine and phenylalanine included. The sequence is cut down to CDR3 DNA, 42 bases in frame from base 1. The germline V gene provides CDR1 SGHTA and CDR2 FQGNSA. The library was produced with PCR. Sequencing relied on an Illumina HiSeq 2500. To normalize quantification of the TCRbeta repertoire, the TCR libraries were built with molecular barcoding that relied on unique molecular identifiers. The public reads were run again by TCRdb, first through fastp at Q25 and then through MiXCR, and only productive beta chains were kept. Each CDR3 protein appears once, grouped with its most common genes and DNA. The sample yields more than 550,000 distinct CDR3 sequences; about 10% were counted once. The biggest ten clones account for 4% to 5% of the sample.

The source was PBMCs from the stem cell graft donor, collected from the stem cell graft. This chain is built from TRBV7-2 and TRBJ2-3; the D region possibly corresponds to TRBD2 (5 bases align). This sequence originates from a human donor who donated a stem cell graft to a child with acute myeloid leukemia. The CDR3 sequence is CASSLLANQDTQYF. At the DNA level, the sequence is TGTGCCAGCAGCTTACTAGCAAACCAGGATACGCAGTATTTT. With the portions outside the CDR3 filled from the reference TRBV7-2 and TRBJ2-3 genes, the complete variable region becomes GAGVSQSPSNKVTEKGKDVELRCDPISGHTALYWYRQSLGQGLEFLIYFQGNSAPDKSGLPSDRFSAERTGGSVSTLTIQRTQQEDSAVYLCASSLLANQDTQYFGPGTRLTVL.